This T cell receptor beta chain was identified in a study of CD8 T cells in Susac syndrome. Per germline, CDR1 SQVTM and CDR2 ANQGSEA. The CDR3 runs 15 residues. Relapsing-remitting disease, either stable or active, was present in the treatment-naive patients who were the multiple sclerosis controls. Purification of the CD8+ and CD4+ T cells relied on negative isolation, and TEMRA cells underwent FACS enrichment. The RNA input was about 0.5 to 1 ug, and it was reverse transcribed with random hexamers. The immunoSEQ assay covered 54 Vbeta and 13 Jbeta segments for CDR3. TCRdb processed the immunoSEQ multiplex PCR reads anew with MiXCR; each CDR3 protein has one entry. Among fewer than 350,000 distinct CDR3 sequences listed, about 90% were seen once.

Sequencing was performed on CD4+ T cells from PBMCs. The J gene is TRBJ1-2, the V gene TRBV29-1; 9 bases fit TRBD1. This receptor was taken from a human donor with multiple sclerosis. The CDR3 protein is CGTQPGTGNREGYTF. In DNA, the CDR3 is TGCGGAACGCAACCCGGGACAGGGAATCGCGAGGGCTACACCTTC.